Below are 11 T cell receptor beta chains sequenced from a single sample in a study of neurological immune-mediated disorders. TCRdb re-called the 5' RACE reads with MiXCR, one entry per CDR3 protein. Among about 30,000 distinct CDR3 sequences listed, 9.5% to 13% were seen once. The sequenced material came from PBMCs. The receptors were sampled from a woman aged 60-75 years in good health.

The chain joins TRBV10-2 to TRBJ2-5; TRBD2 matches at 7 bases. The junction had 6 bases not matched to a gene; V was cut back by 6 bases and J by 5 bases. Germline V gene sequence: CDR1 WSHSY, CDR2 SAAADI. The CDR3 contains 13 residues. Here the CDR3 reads CASSGGSRETQYF. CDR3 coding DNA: TGCGCCAGCAGCGGGGGGTCCAGGGAGACCCAGTACTTC.

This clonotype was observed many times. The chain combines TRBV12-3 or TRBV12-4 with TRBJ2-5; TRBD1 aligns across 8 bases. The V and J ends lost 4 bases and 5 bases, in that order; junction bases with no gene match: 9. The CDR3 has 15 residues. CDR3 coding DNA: TGTGCCAGCAGTTCCCGACAGGGGAGTTGGGAGACCCAGTACTTC. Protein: CASSSRQGSWETQYF.

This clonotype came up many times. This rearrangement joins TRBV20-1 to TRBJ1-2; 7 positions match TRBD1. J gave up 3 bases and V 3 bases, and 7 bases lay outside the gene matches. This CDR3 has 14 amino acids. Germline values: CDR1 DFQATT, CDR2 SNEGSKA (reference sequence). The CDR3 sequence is CSASLVQGDYGYTF. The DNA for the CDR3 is TGCAGTGCTAGCTTGGTCCAGGGGGACTATGGCTACACCTTC.

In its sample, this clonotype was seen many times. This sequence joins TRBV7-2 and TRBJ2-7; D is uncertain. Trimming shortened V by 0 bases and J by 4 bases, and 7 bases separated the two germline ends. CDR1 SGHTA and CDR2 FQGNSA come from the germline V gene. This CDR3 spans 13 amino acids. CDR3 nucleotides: TGTGCCAGCAGCTTAGCCTTAGATTACGAGCAGTACTTC. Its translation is CASSLALDYEQYF. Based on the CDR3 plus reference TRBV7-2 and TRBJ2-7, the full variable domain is GAGVSQSPSNKVTEKGKDVELRCDPISGHTALYWYRQSLGQGLEFLIYFQGNSAPDKSGLPSDRFSAERTGGSVSTLTIQRTQQEDSAVYLCASSLALDYEQYFGPGTRLTVT.

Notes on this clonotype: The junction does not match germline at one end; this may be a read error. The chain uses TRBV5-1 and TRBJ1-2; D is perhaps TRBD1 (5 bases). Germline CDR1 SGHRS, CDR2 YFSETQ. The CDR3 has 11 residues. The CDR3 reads CAGRDHYVYTF. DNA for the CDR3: TGCGCCGGCAGGGACCACTATGTCTACACCTTC. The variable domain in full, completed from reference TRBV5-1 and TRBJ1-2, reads KAGVTQTPRYLIKTRGQQVTLSCSPISGHRSVSWYQQTPGQGLQFLFEYFSETQRNKGNFPGRFSGRQFSNSRSEMNVSTLELGDSALYLCAGRDHYVYTFGSGTRLTVV.

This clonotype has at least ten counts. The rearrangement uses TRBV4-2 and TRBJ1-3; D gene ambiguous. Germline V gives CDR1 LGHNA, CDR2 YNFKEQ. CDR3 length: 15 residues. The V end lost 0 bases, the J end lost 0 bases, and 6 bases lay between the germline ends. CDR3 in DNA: TGTGCCAGCAGCCAAGATCCCTCCTCTGGAAACACCATATATTTT. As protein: CASSQDPSSGNTIYF.

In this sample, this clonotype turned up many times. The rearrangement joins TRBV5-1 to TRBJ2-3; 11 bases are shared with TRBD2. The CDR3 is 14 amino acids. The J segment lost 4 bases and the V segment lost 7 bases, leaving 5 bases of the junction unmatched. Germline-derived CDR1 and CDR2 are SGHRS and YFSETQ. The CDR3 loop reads CASGRLAGSDTQYF. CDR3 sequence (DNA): TGCGCCAGCGGCCGACTAGCGGGGTCAGATACGCAGTATTTT.

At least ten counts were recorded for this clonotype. The CDR3 bases are TGTGCCAGCAGCCCAGGGGGGTTATACTCCTACAATGAGCAGTTCTTC. This codes for CASSPGGLYSYNEQFF. The chain links TRBV7-9 to TRBJ2-1; D is possibly TRBD1 (7 bases). Germline CDR1 SEHNR, CDR2 FQNEAQ (reference sequence). Trimming stripped 5 bases from V and 0 bases from J, with 14 bases between. There are 16 residues in the CDR3.

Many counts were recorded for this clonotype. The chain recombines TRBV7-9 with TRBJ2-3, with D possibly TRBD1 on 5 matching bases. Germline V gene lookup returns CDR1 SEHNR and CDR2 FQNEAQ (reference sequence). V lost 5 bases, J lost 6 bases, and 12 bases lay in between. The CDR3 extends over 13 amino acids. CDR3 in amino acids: CASSRGQHDTQYF. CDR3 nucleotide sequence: TGTGCCAGCAGCCGAGGACAACATGATACGCAGTATTTT.

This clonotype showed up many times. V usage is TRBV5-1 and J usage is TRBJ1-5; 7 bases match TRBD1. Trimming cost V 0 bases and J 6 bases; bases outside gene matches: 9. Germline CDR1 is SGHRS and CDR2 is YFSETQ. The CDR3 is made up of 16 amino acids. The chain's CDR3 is CASSLGDMQGGQPQHF. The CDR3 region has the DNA TGCGCCAGCAGCTTGGGGGACATGCAGGGGGGTCAGCCCCAGCATTTT.

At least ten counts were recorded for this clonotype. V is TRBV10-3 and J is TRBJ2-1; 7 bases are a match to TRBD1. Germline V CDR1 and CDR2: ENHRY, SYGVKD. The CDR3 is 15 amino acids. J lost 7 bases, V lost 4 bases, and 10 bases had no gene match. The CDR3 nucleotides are TGTGCCATCAGTGGGACCACACAGGGGTGGAATGAGCAGTTCTTC. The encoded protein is CAISGTTQGWNEQFF.